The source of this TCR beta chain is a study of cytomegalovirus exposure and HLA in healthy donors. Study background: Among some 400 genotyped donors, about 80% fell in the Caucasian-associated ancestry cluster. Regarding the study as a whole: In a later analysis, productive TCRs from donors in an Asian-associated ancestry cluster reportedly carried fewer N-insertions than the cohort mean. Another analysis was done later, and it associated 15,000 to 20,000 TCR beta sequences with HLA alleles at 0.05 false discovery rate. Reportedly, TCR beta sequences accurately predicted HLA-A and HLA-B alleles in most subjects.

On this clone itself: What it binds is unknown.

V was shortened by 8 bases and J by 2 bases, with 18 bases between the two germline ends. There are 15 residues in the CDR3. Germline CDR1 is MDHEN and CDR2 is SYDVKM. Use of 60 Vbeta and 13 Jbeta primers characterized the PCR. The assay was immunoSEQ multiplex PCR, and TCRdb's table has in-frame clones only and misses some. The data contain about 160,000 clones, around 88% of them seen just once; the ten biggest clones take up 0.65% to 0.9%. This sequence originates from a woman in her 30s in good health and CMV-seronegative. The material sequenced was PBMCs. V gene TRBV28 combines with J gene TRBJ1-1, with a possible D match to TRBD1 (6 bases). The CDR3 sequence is CASGPFRGQNTEAFF. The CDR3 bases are TGTGCCAGCGGGCCGTTCCGGGGACAAAACACTGAAGCTTTCTTT.